The sequence of this T cell receptor beta chain was determined in a study of CD8 T cells in ankylosing spondylitis. This clonotype was counted many times. Using its own MiXCR run on the 5' RACE reads, TCRdb lists one record per CDR3 protein. The sample holds some 180,000 distinct CDR3 sequences, roughly 20% seen once. The CDR3 has 13 residues. Germline-derived CDR1 and CDR2 are ENHRY and SYGVKD. Trimming stripped 0 bases from V and 4 bases from J, with 6 bases between. The specimen sequenced was blood, either unsorted or a sorted T cell fraction (not recorded which). This TCR was sampled from a male donor between 5 and 35 years old with ankylosing spondylitis or in good health (not recorded which). This chain connects TRBV10-3 to TRBJ2-5, with no clear D. The CDR3 sequence: CAISESKRETQYF. The DNA of the CDR3 is TGTGCCATCAGTGAGTCGAAGCGAGAGACCCAGTACTTC.